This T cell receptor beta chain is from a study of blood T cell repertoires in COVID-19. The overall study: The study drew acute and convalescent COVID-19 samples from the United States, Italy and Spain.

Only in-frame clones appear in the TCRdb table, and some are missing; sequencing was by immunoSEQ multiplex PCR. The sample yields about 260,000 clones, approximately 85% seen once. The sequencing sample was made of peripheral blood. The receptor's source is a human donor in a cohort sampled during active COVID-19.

The CDR3 DNA is TGTGCCACCAGTGATCCCGGACACGGGGAGCTGTTTTTT. This translates into CATSDPGHGELFF. The V and J genes are TRBV24-1 and TRBJ2-2; maybe TRBD1 (5 bases). Trimming stripped 3 bases from V and 7 bases from J, with 8 bases between. The CDR3 runs 13 residues. CDR1 KGHDR and CDR2 SFDVKD come from the germline V gene.